The 15 T cell receptor beta chains presented below share a single source sample, sequenced in a study of blood T cell repertoires in COVID-19. Sequenced by immunoSEQ multiplex PCR; TCRdb stores in-frame clones only, minus some. The sample holds about 180,000 clones, about 88% seen once. The material sequenced was peripheral blood. The receptor source for this set is a woman aged 50 to 60 with COVID-19, enrolled during active disease.

The V gene is TRBV6-5, the J gene TRBJ2-7, with unresolved D. The CDR3 is made up of 13 amino acids. Germline assignment: CDR1 MNHEY and CDR2 SVGAGI. Trimming left V 7 bases short and J 2 bases short, with 12 bases between. In DNA, the CDR3 is TGTGCCAGCACCCCCGGCGGAGCCTACGAGCAGTACTTC. It encodes CASTPGGAYEQYF.

The chain recombines TRBV3-1 (or the pseudogene TRBV3-2) with TRBJ2-1, with TRBD2 identical over 9 bases. Per the germline V gene, CDR1 is LGHDT and CDR2 is YNNKEL (reference sequence). This CDR3 has 16 amino acids. Unmatched junction bases numbered 4, after V lost 0 bases and J lost 4 bases. For the CDR3, the DNA is TGTGCCAGCAGCCAAGATCAGGGACTAGCATACAATGAGCAGTTCTTC. Translation gives CASSQDQGLAYNEQFF.

The V call is TRBV13, the J call TRBJ2-7, with 8 bases lining up with TRBD2. The V segment lost 0 bases and the J segment 5 bases; nucleotides outside the gene matches: 9. There are 16 residues in the CDR3. CDR1 PRHDT and CDR2 FYEKMQ come from the germline V gene (reference sequence). CDR3 region: CASSLGGGGLDHEQYF. CDR3 sequence (DNA): TGTGCCAGCAGCTTAGGAGGGGGGGGACTAGACCACGAGCAGTACTTC.

CDR3 nucleotides: TGTGCCAGTCGGACAGGGATCACAGATACGCAGTATTTT. This gives the protein CASRTGITDTQYF. This chain uses TRBV11-3 with TRBJ2-3; TRBD1 agrees at 8 bases. V dropped 9 bases and J dropped 2; count of bases not matched to a gene: 4. Germline CDR1 and CDR2: SGHNT and YENEEA. The CDR3 is 13 residues long.

This rearrangement joins TRBV28 to TRBJ1-5; D gene ambiguous. This CDR3 has 13 amino acids. The ends were cut back, 5 bases at V and 5 bases at J, with 10 bases in the middle. CDR1 is MDHEN and CDR2 is SYDVKM in the germline V gene. CDR3 region: CASSLYRDQPQHF. CDR3 coding DNA: TGTGCCAGCAGTCTGTACCGGGATCAGCCCCAGCATTTT.

The CDR3 here is CASSQDTLAGSYEQYF. DNA of the CDR3: TGTGCCAGCAGCCAAGATACCCTAGCGGGGTCATACGAGCAGTACTTC. This chain joins TRBV3-1 (or the pseudogene TRBV3-2) and TRBJ2-7; 9 nucleotides align to TRBD2. Germline V gene lookup returns CDR1 LGHDT and CDR2 YNNKEL (reference sequence). V lost 0 bases to trimming and J lost 4 bases; unmatched junction nucleotides: 7. The CDR3 loop spans 16 amino acids.

This chain connects TRBV7-9 to TRBJ1-5, with D perhaps matching TRBD1 (5 bases). Germline assignment: CDR1 SEHNR and CDR2 FQNEAQ (reference sequence). CDR3 length: 14 amino acids. Trimming shortened V by 1 base and J by 5 bases, and 9 bases separated the two germline ends. CDR3 sequence (DNA): TGTGCCAGCAGCTTAGAGGGGTTTGATCAGCCCCAGCATTTT. Translated, it gives CASSLEGFDQPQHF.

Concerning this clone itself: Different DNA sequences within this sample yield the same CDR3. The rearrangement links TRBV12-3 or TRBV12-4 to TRBJ2-3, with unresolved D. The CDR3 covers 11 residues. V was trimmed by 6 bases and J by 3 bases, leaving 4 bases between them. CDR3 coding DNA: TGTGCCAGCAGCCTAACAGATACGCAGTATTTT. Protein sequence: CASSLTDTQYF.

The chain combines TRBV7-3 with TRBJ2-7; no definite D call. The V gene's germline CDR1 is SGHTA and CDR2 FQGTGA. Trimming pared 0 bases from V and 7 bases from J, leaving 22 bases between. The CDR3 runs 17 residues. In DNA form, the CDR3 reads TGTGCCAGCAGCTTAACGTCCGTTTTTGGCCGGGTCGAGGAGCAGTACTTC. Translation: CASSLTSVFGRVEEQYF.

The J gene is TRBJ2-7, the V gene TRBV6-5; TRBD2 agrees at 9 bases. Germline CDR1 is MNHEY and CDR2 is SVGAGI. CDR3 length: 15 residues. Unmatched junction bases numbered 5, after V lost 2 bases and J lost 3 bases. CDR3 bases: TGTGCCAGCAGTTACAGGGCGGGGGGGTACTACGAGCAGTACTTC. This gives the protein CASSYRAGGYYEQYF.

In its sample, this clone was seen once. The CDR3 nucleotides are TGTGCCAGCAGAACTACCGGGACTGGACCCTACGAGCAGTACTTC. This sequence encodes CASRTTGTGPYEQYF. The chain recombines TRBV28 with TRBJ2-7; perhaps TRBD2 as D (6 bases). Germline assignment: CDR1 MDHEN and CDR2 SYDVKM. This CDR3 has 15 residues. V lost 6 bases and J lost 2, with 17 bases in between.

The CDR3 DNA sequence: TGTGCCATCAGTGAGAACCCCGGACAGGTGAACACTGAAGCTTTCTTT. This sequence encodes CAISENPGQVNTEAFF. The chain uses TRBV10-3 and TRBJ1-1; 7 nucleotides align to TRBD1. Trimming removed 2 bases from V and 0 bases from J; junction bases left unmatched: 6. CDR1 is ENHRY, CDR2 SYGVKD, per germline. The CDR3 is 16 residues long.

This clone came up a few times. The V and J genes are TRBV27 and TRBJ1-2; the match to TRBD1 covers 9 bases. The V segment lost 0 bases and the J segment 5 bases; nucleotides outside the gene matches: 4. The CDR3 has 15 residues. CDR1 is MNHEY, CDR2 SMNVEV, per germline (reference sequence). The CDR3 coding sequence is TGTGCCAGCAGTTTATCACAGGGGGCAGGGTATGGCTACACCTTC. This codes for CASSLSQGAGYGYTF.

The genes are TRBV7-9 and TRBJ2-2; 8 bases line up with TRBD1. This CDR3 comprises 15 residues. CDR1 is SEHNR and CDR2 is FQNEAQ in the germline V gene (reference sequence). V lost 5 bases to trimming and J lost 1 base; unmatched junction nucleotides: 3. The CDR3 loop reads CASSKDRGNTGELFF. The DNA of the CDR3 is TGTGCCAGCAGCAAAGACAGGGGGAACACCGGGGAGCTGTTTTTT.

V usage is TRBV5-4 and J usage is TRBJ1-2; D uncertain. This CDR3 spans 14 amino acids. Germline CDR1 SGHNT, CDR2 YYREEE (reference sequence). The ends were cut back, 0 bases at V and 6 bases at J, with 12 bases in the middle. The CDR3, as DNA: TGTGCCAGCAGCTTGGTAGAGGGCTTCGATGGCTACACCTTC. It codes for CASSLVEGFDGYTF.